These 7 T cell receptor beta chains came from one sample sequenced in a study of blood T cell repertoires in COVID-19. Sequencing was performed with immunoSEQ multiplex PCR; in TCRdb, only in-frame clones are kept and a portion is missing. The sample has 65,000 to 100,000 clones; 70% to 90% are singletons. The sample consisted of peripheral blood. Every receptor here comes from a woman older than 75 with acute or convalescent COVID-19.

In DNA, the CDR3 is TGTGCCAGCACCCACGGACAGGGCCACACAGATACGCAGTATTTT. Translation gives CASTHGQGHTDTQYF. This sequence joins TRBV6-6 and TRBJ2-3; TRBD1 aligns across 8 bases. Trimming removed 7 bases from V and 2 bases from J; junction bases left unmatched: 8. Per germline, CDR1 MNHNY and CDR2 SVGAGI (reference sequence). There are 15 residues in the CDR3.

In this sample, this clone turned up once. This chain connects TRBV6-5 to TRBJ2-2; TRBD2 is a possible D gene (5 bases). The germline V gene has CDR1 MNHEY and CDR2 SVGAGI. The V end was cut by 6 bases, the J end by 6 bases, with 5 bases between. The CDR3 runs 11 residues. CDR3 residues: CASRAAGELFF. The DNA for the CDR3 is TGTGCCAGCAGAGCGGCCGGGGAGCTGTTTTTT.

V is TRBV28 and J is TRBJ1-5; D is ambiguous. V lost 1 base and J lost 2, with 9 bases in between. Germline-derived CDR1 and CDR2 are MDHEN and SYDVKM. There are 15 residues in the CDR3. CDR3 sequence (DNA): TGTGCCAGCAGTTTATCTTTGGCAGGCAATCAGCCCCAGCATTTT. Its translation: CASSLSLAGNQPQHF.

The V and J genes are TRBV7-9 and TRBJ1-1; no clear D. This CDR3 region has 15 residues. CDR1 SEHNR and CDR2 FQNEAQ come from the germline V gene (reference sequence). V gave up 4 bases and J gave up 0 bases, with 12 bases separating them. In DNA form, the CDR3 reads TGTGCCAGCAGCTCATACGGAGTTATGAACACTGAAGCTTTCTTT. Translation: CASSSYGVMNTEAFF. The full variable domain, completed using reference TRBV7-9 and TRBJ1-1, is DTGVSQNPRHKITKRGQNVTFRCDPISEHNRLYWYRQTLGQGPEFLTYFQNEAQLEKSRLLSDRFSAERPKGSFSTLEIQRTEQGDSAMYLCASSSYGVMNTEAFFGQGTRLTVV.

This clone was found a few times. V and J are TRBV6-5 and TRBJ1-5; D gene uncertain. Germline-derived CDR1 and CDR2 are MNHEY and SVGAGI. V gave up 0 bases and J gave up 2 bases, with 8 bases separating them. This CDR3 region has 15 residues. CDR3 sequence (DNA): TGTGCCAGCAGTTACTCGGGAGGGCGCAATCAGCCCCAGCATTTT. Amino acid sequence: CASSYSGGRNQPQHF.

This clone was seen a few times. This chain links TRBV27 with TRBJ2-7, with D possibly TRBD2 on 6 matching bases. The length of the CDR3 is 15 residues. Germline assignment: CDR1 MNHEY and CDR2 SMNVEV (reference sequence). Trimming stripped 5 bases from V and 4 bases from J, with 18 bases between. The CDR3 bases are TGTGCCAGCAGTCCTGATAGCGGCCCCCCTTACGAGCAGTACTTC. It is translated as CASSPDSGPPYEQYF.

The V gene is TRBV4-2, the J gene TRBJ1-6; D uncertain. The CDR3 spans 12 residues. Germline V gene lookup returns CDR1 LGHNA and CDR2 YNFKEQ. Trimming took off 6 bases at V and 10 bases at J, with 10 bases between the two ends. CDR3 sequence: CASSSRLSPLHF. The CDR3, as DNA: TGTGCCAGCAGTTCCCGACTGTCACCCCTCCACTTT.